This T cell receptor beta chain originates from a study of blood T cells in healthy people across ages. A second PCR of about 6 to 12 cycles used a sample-barcoded 5' primer and a J-beta primer mix. Using its own MiXCR run on the 5' RACE reads, TCRdb lists one record per CDR3 protein. The table includes about 680,000 distinct CDR3 sequences, roughly 50% detected once. This clonotype showed up many times. Its antigen is currently unknown. Whole-study results and caveats: CMV status of donors was unknown, possibly confounding expanded clonotype changes. Versus aged donors, long-lived donors had higher diversity and more naive CD4+ cells. No conclusive comparison of naive versus antigen-experienced cells was possible with unsorted PBMCs.

The CDR3 is made up of 12 amino acids. Trimming cost V 5 bases and J 3 bases, with 8 bases left between them. The chain links TRBV12-3 or TRBV12-4 to TRBJ2-7; D remains unclear. Material for sequencing was blood. The origin of this receptor is a woman aged 60 to 75 in good health. Here the CDR3 reads CASSPGRYEQYF. The CDR3 bases are TGTGCCAGCAGTCCCGGACGCTACGAGCAGTACTTC.